This T cell receptor beta chain appears in the sequencing data of a study of blood T cell repertoires in COVID-19. The protocol was immunoSEQ multiplex PCR, while the TCRdb copy is restricted to in-frame clones and leaves out a portion. Altogether some 240,000 clones are present, about four fifths being singletons, with the ten largest covering approximately 7.5%. The CDR3 consists of 17 residues. The V gene's germline CDR1 is WSHSY and CDR2 SAAADI. The V segment lost 8 bases and the J segment 4 bases; nucleotides outside the gene matches: 14. The sequenced material came from peripheral blood. The sequence was obtained from a woman older than 75 with COVID-19, enrolled during active disease. This chain joins TRBV10-2 and TRBJ2-1; 10 bases line up with TRBD2. CDR3 nucleotides: TGCGCCAGCTACGGACCTGTACTAGCGGGGAGATACAATGAGCAGTTCTTC. Translated: CASYGPVLAGRYNEQFF.